This T cell receptor (beta chain) was found in a study of CD8+ T cells in alopecia areata. Study conclusions and caveats: For lesional scalp, especially alopecia totalis/universalis, clonality was higher than in normal scalp. Sequencing of scalp tissue also captures the resident alphabeta T cells of normal skin.

This CDR3 region has 15 residues. V was cut by 6 bases and J by 1 base, with 18 bases left in between. Germline V gene sequence: CDR1 SQVTM, CDR2 ANQGSEA. RNA, once extracted, was reverse transcribed into cDNA for use as the sequencing template. Clones were sequenced by immunoSEQ multiplex PCR, and TCRdb holds only the in-frame ones, with some missing. The data hold about 150,000 clones, with about three fifths observed a single time. This clone was recorded only once. Its antigen is unidentified. This TCR came from a human donor in good health. The sequencing sample was made of CD4+ T cells sorted from blood. The V and J genes are TRBV29-1 and TRBJ2-5, with a weak D call TRBD1 (6 bases). CDR3 DNA: TGCAGCGTCGTTTTGTTCCGGGACACCCAAGAGACCCAGTACTTC. This encodes CSVVLFRDTQETQYF.